Given below is one TCR beta chain in context. Its target is unknown. These data are taken from a study of long-term antiretroviral therapy in people with HIV. Study observations and caveats: Before ART, certain clones expanded, and these dominated the repertoire at all time points. ART preceded a rise in diversity that nonetheless stayed lower than in transplant donor controls. Controls had broader CDR3 length ranges than HIV repertoires did.

Germline CDR1 reads SGHAT; CDR2 reads FQNNGV. J lost 1 base, V lost 2 bases, and 6 bases had no gene match. The CDR3 totals 17 residues. At the survey level, the v3.0 immunoSEQ assay was run. The sequencing target was about 35,000-50,000 T-cell genomes per sample. Some clones are missing from TCRdb's copy, which holds only in-frame ones; the method was immunoSEQ multiplex PCR. The profile covers tens of thousands of clones, with 85% appearing a single time and roughly 9% taken by the ten largest. The rearrangement joins TRBV11-2 to TRBJ2-7; the match to TRBD2 covers 12 bases. The clonotype comes from a man aged 35-49 years with HIV. The sequencing used unsorted PBMCs, collected 2.3 years after starting antiretroviral therapy. CDR3 DNA sequence: TGTGCCAGCAGCTTAACGACGACTAGCGGGAGATCCTACGAGCAGTACTTC. Its protein product is CASSLTTTSGRSYEQYF.